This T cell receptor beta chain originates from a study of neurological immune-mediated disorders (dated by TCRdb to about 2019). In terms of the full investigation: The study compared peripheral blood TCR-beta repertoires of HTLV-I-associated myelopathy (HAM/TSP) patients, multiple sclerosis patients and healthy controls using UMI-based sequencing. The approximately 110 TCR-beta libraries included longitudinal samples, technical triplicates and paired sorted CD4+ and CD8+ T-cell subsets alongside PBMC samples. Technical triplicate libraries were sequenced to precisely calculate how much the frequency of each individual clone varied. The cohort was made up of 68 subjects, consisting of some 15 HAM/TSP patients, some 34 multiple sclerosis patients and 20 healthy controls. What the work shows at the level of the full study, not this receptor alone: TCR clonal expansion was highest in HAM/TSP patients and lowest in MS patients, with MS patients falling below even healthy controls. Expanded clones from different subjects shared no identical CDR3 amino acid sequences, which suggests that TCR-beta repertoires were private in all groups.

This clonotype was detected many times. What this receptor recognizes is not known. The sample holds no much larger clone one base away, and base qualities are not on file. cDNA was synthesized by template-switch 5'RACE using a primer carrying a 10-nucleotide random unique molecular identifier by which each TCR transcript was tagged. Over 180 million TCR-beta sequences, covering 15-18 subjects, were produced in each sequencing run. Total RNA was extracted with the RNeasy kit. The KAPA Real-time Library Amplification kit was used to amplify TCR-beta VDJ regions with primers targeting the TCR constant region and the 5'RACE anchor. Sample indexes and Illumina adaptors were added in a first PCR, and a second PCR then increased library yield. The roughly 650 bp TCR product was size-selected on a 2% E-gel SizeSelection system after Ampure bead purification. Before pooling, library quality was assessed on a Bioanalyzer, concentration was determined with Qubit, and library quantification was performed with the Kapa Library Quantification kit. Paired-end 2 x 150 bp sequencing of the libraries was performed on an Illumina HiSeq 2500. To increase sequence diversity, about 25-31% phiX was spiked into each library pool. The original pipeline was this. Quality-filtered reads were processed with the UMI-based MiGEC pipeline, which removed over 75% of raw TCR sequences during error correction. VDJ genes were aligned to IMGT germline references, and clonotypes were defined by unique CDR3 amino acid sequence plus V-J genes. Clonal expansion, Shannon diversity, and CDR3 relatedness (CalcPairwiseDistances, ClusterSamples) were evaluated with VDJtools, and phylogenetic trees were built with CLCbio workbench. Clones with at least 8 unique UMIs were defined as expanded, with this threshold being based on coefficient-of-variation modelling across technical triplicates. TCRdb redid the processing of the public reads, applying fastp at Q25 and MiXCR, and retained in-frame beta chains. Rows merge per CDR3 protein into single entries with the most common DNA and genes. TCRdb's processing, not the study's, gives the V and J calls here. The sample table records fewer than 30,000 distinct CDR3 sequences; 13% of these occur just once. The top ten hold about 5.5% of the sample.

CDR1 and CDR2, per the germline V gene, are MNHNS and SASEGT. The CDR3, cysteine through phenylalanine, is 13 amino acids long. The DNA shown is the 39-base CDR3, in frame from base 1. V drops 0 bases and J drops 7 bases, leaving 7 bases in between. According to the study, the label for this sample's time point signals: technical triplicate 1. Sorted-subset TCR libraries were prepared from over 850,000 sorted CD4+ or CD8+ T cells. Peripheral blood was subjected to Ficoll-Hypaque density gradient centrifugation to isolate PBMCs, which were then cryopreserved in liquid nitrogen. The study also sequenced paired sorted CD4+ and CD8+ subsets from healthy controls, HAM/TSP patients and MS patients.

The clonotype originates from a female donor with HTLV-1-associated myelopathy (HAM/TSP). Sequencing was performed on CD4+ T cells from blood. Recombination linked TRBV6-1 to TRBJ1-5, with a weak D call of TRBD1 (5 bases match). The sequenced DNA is TGTGCCAGCAGTGAAGCAGGGGTCCAGCCCCAGCATTTT. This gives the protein CASSEAGVQPQHF.